This T cell receptor (beta chain) was documented in a study of sequential checkpoint blockade in melanoma. Overall study: Arm A got nivolumab then ipilimumab; arm B the reverse, 1:1. After both sequences, patients received maintenance nivolumab.

Using immunoSEQ multiplex PCR, the repertoire was profiled, and TCRdb retains in-frame clones only, with some absent. This table has 3,900 or so clones, 63% appearing once. As to treatment: randomized to nivolumab then ipilimumab (arm A) or the reverse (arm B). Patients had received no earlier DNA-damaging chemotherapy. Sorted cells were live CD3+CD8+, lacking CD19 and CD56, from PBMCs. CDR3 size: 13 residues. Unmatched junction bases numbered 5, after V lost 6 bases and J lost 3 bases. Germline V CDR1 and CDR2: MNHEY, SMNVEV (reference sequence). Sequences were derived from CD8+ T cells sorted from blood (inferred from file names), sampled from a patient given nivolumab and ipilimumab in sequence. The rearrangement joins TRBV27 to TRBJ2-7; 7 bases fit TRBD1. The receptor comes from a human donor with melanoma. The CDR3 sequence is CASSLGTVYEQYF. Here the CDR3 DNA reads TGTGCCAGCAGCCTTGGGACAGTCTACGAGCAGTACTTC.